This T cell receptor beta chain originates from a study of blood T cell repertoires in COVID-19. Assay used: immunoSEQ multiplex PCR; TCRdb lists only in-frame clones, some missing. The sample carries a few hundred thousand clones, 70% to 90% recorded once. With respect to this clone: Additional DNA sequences in this sample encode the identical CDR3.

Source material: PBMCs or T cells enriched from blood (not recorded which). The receptor's source is a man aged 30 to 45 who had recovered from COVID-19.

As DNA, the CDR3 is TGTGCCAGCTCCCCAACGACAGGGACTGAAGCTTTCTTT. Encoded protein: CASSPTTGTEAFF. V usage is TRBV18 and J usage is TRBJ1-1; TRBD1 aligns across 7 bases. The ends lost 6 bases at V and 5 bases at J; junction bases unmatched: 6. Germline V gene lookup returns CDR1 KGHSH and CDR2 LQKENI. This CDR3 spans 13 amino acids.